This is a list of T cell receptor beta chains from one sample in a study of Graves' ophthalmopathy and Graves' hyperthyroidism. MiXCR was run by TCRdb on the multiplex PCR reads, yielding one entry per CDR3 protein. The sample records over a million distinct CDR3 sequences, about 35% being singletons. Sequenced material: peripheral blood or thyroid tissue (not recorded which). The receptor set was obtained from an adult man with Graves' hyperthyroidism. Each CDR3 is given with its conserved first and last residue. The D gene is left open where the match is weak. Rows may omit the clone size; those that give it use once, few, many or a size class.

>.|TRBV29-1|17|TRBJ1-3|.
CSVRVAGGTSSGNTIYF
TGCAGCGTACGAGTGGCGGGGGGAACGAGCTCTGGAAACACCATATATTTT
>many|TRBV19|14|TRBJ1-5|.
CASTPGFLNQPQHF
TGTGCCAGTACTCCGGGGTTTTTAAATCAGCCCCAGCATTTT
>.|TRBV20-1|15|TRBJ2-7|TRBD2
CSADLSRGFSYEQYF
TGCAGTGCCGATCTCTCGCGGGGGTTCTCCTACGAGCAGTACTTC
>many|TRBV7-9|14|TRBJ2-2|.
CASSSRQNTGELFF
TGTGCCAGCAGCTCCAGACAGAACACCGGGGAGCTGTTTTTT
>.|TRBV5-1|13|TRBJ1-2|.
CASRPRWGYGYTF
TGCGCCAGCAGGCCGCGGTGGGGTTATGGCTACACCTTC
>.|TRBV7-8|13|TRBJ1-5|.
CASSDRMSQPQHF
TGTGCCAGCAGCGACAGAATGAGTCAGCCCCAGCATTTT
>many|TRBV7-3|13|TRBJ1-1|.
CASSLYSLSEAFF
TGTGCCAGCAGTCTGTACAGCCTGTCTGAAGCTTTCTTT
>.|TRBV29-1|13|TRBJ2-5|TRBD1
CSGTGGQYETQYF
TGCAGCGGGACAGGGGGCCAGTACGAGACCCAGTACTTC
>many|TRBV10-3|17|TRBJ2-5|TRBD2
CAISESTIAGVVETQYF
TGTGCCATCAGTGAGTCGACAATAGCGGGAGTGGTAGAGACCCAGTACTTC
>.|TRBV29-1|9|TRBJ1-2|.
CSDNYGYTF
TGCAGCGATAACTATGGCTACACCTTC
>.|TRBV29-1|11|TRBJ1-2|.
CSAADQYGYTF
TGCAGCGCCGCGGACCAATATGGCTACACCTTC
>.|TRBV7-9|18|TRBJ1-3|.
CASLIRPGPNGSGNTIYF
TGTGCCAGCCTTATTCGCCCGGGACCCAATGGCTCTGGAAACACCATATATTTT
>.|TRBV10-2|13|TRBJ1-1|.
CASSFQGCTEAFF
TGCGCCAGCAGCTTCCAGGGTTGCACTGAAGCTTTCTTT
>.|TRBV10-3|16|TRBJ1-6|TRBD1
CASYSEAGGIYSPLHF
TGTGCCAGCTATTCGGAGGCAGGGGGCATCTATTCACCCCTCCACTTT
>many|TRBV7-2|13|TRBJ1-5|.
CASRRSINQPQHF
TGTGCCAGCAGGCGCTCCATCAATCAGCCCCAGCATTTT
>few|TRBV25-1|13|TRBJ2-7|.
CASSLVRFYEQYF
TGTGCCAGCAGTTTGGTCCGTTTCTACGAGCAGTACTTC
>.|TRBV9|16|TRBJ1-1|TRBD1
CASSPEGGQLNTEAFF
TGTGCCAGCAGCCCAGAAGGGGGACAGTTGAACACTGAAGCTTTCTTT